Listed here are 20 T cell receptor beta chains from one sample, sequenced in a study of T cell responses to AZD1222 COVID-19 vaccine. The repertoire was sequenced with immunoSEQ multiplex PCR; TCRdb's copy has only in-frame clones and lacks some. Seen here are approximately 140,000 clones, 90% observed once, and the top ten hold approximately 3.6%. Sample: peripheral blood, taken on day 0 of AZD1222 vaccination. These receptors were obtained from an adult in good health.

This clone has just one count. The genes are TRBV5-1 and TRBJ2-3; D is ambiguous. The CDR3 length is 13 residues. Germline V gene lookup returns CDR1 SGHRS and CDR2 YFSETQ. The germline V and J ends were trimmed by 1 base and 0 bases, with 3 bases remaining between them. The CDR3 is CASSLPSTDTQYF. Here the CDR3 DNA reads TGCGCCAGCAGCTTGCCTAGCACAGATACGCAGTATTTT.

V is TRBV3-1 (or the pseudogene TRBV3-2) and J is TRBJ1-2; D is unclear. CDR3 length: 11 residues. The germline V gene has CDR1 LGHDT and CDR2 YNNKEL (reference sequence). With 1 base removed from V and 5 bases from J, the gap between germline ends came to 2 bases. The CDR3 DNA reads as TGTGCCAGCAGCCAAGTATATGGCTACACCTTC. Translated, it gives CASSQVYGYTF.

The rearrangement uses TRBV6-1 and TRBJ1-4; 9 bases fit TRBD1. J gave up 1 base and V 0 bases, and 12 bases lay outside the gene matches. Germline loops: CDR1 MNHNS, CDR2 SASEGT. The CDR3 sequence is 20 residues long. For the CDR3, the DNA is TGTGCCAGCAGTGAAGCTTACTCCGGGACAGGGAGTTTAACTAATGAAAAACTGTTTTTT. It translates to CASSEAYSGTGSLTNEKLFF.

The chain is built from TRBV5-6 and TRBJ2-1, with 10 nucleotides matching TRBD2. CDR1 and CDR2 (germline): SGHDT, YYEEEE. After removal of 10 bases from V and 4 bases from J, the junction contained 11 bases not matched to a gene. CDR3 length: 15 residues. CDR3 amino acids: CAVCFWTSGYNEQFF. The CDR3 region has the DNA TGTGCCGTCTGTTTCTGGACTAGCGGTTACAATGAGCAGTTCTTC.

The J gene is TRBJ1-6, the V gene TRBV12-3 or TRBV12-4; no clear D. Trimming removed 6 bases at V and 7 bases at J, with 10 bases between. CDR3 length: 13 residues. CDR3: CASRDVGNSPLHF. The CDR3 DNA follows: TGTGCCAGCAGAGACGTGGGGAATTCACCCCTCCACTTT.

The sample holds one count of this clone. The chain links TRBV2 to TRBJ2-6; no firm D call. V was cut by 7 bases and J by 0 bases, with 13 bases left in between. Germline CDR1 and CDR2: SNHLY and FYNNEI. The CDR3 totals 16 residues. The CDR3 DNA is TGTGCCAGCACCCCGCGCAGGCGCTCTGGGGCCAACGTCCTGACTTTC. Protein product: CASTPRRRSGANVLTF.

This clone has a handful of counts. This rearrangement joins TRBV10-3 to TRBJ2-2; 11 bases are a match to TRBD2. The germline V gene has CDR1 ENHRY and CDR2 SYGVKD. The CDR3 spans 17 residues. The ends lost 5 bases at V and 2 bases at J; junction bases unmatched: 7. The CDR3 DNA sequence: TGTGCCATCAGTCAACCCGGGACTAGCGGCAACACCGGGGAGCTGTTTTTT. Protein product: CAISQPGTSGNTGELFF.

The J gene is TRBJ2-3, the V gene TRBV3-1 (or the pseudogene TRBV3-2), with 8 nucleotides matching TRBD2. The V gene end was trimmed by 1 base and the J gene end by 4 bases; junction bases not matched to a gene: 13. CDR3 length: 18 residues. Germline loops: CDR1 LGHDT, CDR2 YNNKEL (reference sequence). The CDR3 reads CASSQAGGGLRAADTQYF. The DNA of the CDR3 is TGTGCCAGCAGCCAAGCGGGGGGGGGACTTCGAGCGGCAGATACGCAGTATTTT.

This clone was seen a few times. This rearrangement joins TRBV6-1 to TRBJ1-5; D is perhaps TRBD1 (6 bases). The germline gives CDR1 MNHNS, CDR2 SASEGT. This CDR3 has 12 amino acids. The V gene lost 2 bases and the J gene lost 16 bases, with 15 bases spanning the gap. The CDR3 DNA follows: TGTGCCAGCAGTGAACGGGACATACTTAAACATTTT. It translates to CASSERDILKHF.

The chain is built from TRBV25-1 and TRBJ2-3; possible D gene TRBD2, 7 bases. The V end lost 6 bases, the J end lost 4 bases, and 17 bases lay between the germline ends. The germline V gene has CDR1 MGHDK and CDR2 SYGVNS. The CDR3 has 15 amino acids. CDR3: CASRGGRAGADTQYF. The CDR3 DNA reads TGTGCCAGCAGGGGGGGGCGGGCTGGAGCAGATACGCAGTATTTT.

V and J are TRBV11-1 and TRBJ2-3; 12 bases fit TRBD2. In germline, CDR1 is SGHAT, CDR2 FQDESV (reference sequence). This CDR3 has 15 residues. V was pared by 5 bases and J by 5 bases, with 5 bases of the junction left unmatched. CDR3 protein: CASSRLAGAKDTQYF. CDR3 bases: TGTGCCAGCAGCAGACTAGCGGGAGCCAAAGATACGCAGTATTTT.

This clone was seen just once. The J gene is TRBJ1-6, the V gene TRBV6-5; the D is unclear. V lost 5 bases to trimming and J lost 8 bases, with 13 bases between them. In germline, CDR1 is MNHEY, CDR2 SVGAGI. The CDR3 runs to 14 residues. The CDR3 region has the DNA TGTGCCAGCAGTCGAGCTTCATATCATTCACCCCTCCACTTT. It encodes CASSRASYHSPLHF.

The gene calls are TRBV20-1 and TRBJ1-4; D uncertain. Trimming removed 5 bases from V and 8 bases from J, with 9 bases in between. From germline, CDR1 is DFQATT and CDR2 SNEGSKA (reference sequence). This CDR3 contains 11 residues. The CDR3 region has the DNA TGCAGTGCTCTAAAACAGGAAAAACTGTTTTTT. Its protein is CSALKQEKLFF.

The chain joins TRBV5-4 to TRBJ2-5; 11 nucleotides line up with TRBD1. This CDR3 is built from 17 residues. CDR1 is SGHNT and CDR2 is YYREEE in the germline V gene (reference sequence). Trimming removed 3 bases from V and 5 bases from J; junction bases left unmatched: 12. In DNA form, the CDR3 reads TGTGCCAGCAGCTCCGGGACAGGGGGTCGACAGGGGGAGACCCAGTACTTC. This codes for CASSSGTGGRQGETQYF.

CDR3 nucleotide sequence: TGTGCCAGCAGTAAGAAAGGGACAGGGAACACTGAAGCTTTCTTT. Protein: CASSKKGTGNTEAFF. The gene calls are TRBV6-4 and TRBJ1-1; TRBD1 matches at 8 bases. CDR3 length: 15 amino acids. The germline V gene has CDR1 MRHNA and CDR2 SNTAGT. With V trimmed by 5 bases and J by 1 base, 6 bases remained unmatched.

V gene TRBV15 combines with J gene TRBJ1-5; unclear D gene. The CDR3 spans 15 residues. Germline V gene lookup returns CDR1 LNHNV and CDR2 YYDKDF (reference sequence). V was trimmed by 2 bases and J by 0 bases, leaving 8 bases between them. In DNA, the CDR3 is TGTGCCACCAGCAGACAGACCTATAGCAATCAGCCCCAGCATTTT. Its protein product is CATSRQTYSNQPQHF.

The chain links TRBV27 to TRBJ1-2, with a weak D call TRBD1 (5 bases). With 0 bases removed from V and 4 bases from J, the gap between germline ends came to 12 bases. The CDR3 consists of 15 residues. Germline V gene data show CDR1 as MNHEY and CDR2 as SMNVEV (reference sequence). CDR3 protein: CASSLSGVVRYGYTF. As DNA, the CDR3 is TGTGCCAGCAGTTTATCGGGGGTGGTGCGCTATGGCTACACCTTC.

This CDR3 is CASSQVIGVRGSYEQYF. In DNA form, the CDR3 reads TGCGCCAGCAGCCAAGTTATCGGGGTTAGAGGCTCCTACGAGCAGTACTTC. This chain uses TRBV4-1 with TRBJ2-7; tentatively, D is TRBD2 (5 bases). CDR1 is MGHRA, CDR2 YSYEKL, per germline. Between the trimmed V and J ends, which lost 1 base and 0 bases, there was a span of 16 bases. The CDR3 covers 17 residues.

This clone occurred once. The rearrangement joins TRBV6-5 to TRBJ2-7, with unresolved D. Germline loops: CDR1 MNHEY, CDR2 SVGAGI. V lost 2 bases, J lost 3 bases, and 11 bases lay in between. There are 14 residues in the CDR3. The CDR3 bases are TGTGCCAGCAGTTACCAAGGCCTGCTCTACGAGCAGTACTTC. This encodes CASSYQGLLYEQYF.

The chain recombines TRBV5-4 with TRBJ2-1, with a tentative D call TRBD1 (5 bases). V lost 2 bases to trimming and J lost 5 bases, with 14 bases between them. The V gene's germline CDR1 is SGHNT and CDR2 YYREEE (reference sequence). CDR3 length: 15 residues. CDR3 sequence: CASSFAGWENNEQFF. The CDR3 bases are TGTGCCAGCAGCTTCGCAGGGTGGGAAAACAATGAGCAGTTCTTC.